This entry features one TCR beta chain sequence. Its antigen remains unidentified. The data derive from a study of cytotoxic CD8 clonotypes in ibrutinib-treated CLL. Study-level findings and limits: Clonality increased at ibrutinib response and stayed stable in sustained remission. At progression, however, it fell back toward baseline.

The CDR3 runs to 16 residues. V was trimmed by 6 bases and J by 4 bases, leaving 21 bases between them. Germline-derived CDR1 and CDR2 are MGHRA and YSYEKL. Profiling relied on immunoSEQ multiplex PCR, and the TCRdb table lists in-frame clones only, not all of them. The data contain approximately 280,000 clones, around 69% of them singletons. The source was PBMCs, collected at disease progression, from a patient treated with ibrutinib. This TCR was recovered from a human donor with chronic lymphocytic leukemia. This chain joins TRBV4-1 and TRBJ1-2; D uncertain. The CDR3 nucleotides read TGCGCCAGCAGTCCCGGGATGGACGCCATGCGCTATGGCTACACCTTC. This sequence encodes CASSPGMDAMRYGYTF.